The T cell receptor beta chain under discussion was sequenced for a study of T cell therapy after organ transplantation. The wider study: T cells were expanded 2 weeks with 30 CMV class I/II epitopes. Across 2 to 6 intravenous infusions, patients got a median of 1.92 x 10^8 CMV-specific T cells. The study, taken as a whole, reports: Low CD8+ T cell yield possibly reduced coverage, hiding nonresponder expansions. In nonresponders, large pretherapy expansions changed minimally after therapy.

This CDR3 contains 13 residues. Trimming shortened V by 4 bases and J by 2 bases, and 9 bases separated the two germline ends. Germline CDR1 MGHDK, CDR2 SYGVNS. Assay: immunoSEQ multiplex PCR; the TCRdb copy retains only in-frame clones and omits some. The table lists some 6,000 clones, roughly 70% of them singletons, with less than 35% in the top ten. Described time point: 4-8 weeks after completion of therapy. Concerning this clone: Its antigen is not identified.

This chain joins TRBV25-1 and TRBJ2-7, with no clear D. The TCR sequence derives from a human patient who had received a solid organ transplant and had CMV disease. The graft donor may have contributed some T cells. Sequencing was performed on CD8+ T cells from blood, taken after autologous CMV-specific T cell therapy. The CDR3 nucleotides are TGTGCCAGCAGTGTAGATTTCACCTACGAGCAGTACTTC. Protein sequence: CASSVDFTYEQYF.